This is a list of T cell receptor beta chains from one sample in a study of beta chain features in type 1 diabetes. Clones were read by immunoSEQ multiplex PCR, and TCRdb kept only the in-frame ones, dropping some. The sample shows about 650,000 clones, 12% of them seen only once. What was sequenced was naive CD4+ T cells from blood. The origin of the receptors is a man aged 25-40 years with type 1 diabetes. The CDR3 runs from the conserved cysteine through the conserved F or W. The order of the fields is CDR3 length, clone size, D gene, J gene, V gene, CDR3 DNA, CDR3 protein. D genes are given only for firm matches. Where a row states a size, it is once, few, many or the class of an expanded clone; other rows omit it.

CDR3 length: 13; clone size: NA; D gene: NA; J gene: TRBJ2-1; V gene: TRBV10-3; CDR3 DNA: TGTGCCCTAGGACACTCCCTGTCTGATGAGCAGTTCTTC; CDR3 protein: CALGHSLSDEQFF
CDR3 length: 15; clone size: few; D gene: TRBD1; J gene: TRBJ1-4; V gene: TRBV7-9; CDR3 DNA: TGTGCCAGCAGCTTCCAGACAGGGACTAATGAAAAACTGTTTTTT; CDR3 protein: CASSFQTGTNEKLFF
CDR3 length: 14; clone size: NA; D gene: NA; J gene: TRBJ2-5; V gene: TRBV5-1; CDR3 DNA: TGCGCCAGCAGCTTGGACATAATGACAGAGACCCAGTACTTC; CDR3 protein: CASSLDIMTETQYF
CDR3 length: 11; clone size: few; D gene: NA; J gene: TRBJ2-7; V gene: TRBV19; CDR3 DNA: TGTGCCAGTAGAGGGGTAGGGGAGCAGTACTTC; CDR3 protein: CASRGVGEQYF
CDR3 length: 15; clone size: few; D gene: NA; J gene: TRBJ2-4; V gene: TRBV27; CDR3 DNA: TGTGCCAGCAGTTTGGCTGGAGACCCCAAAAACATTCAGTACTTC; CDR3 protein: CASSLAGDPKNIQYF
CDR3 length: 13; clone size: few; D gene: TRBD2; J gene: TRBJ2-3; V gene: TRBV29-1; CDR3 DNA: TGCAGCGTTGATCGGGGGGGCTGGGATACGCAGTATTTT; CDR3 protein: CSVDRGGWDTQYF
CDR3 length: 14; clone size: NA; D gene: NA; J gene: TRBJ1-4; V gene: TRBV11-2; CDR3 DNA: TGTGCCAGCAGCTTGACGGCAACTAATGAAAAACTGTTTTTT; CDR3 protein: CASSLTATNEKLFF
CDR3 length: 12; clone size: NA; D gene: NA; J gene: TRBJ2-3; V gene: TRBV4-1; CDR3 DNA: TGCGCCAGCAGCCGCTTAGGGTTCACGCAGTATTTT; CDR3 protein: CASSRLGFTQYF
CDR3 length: 15; clone size: NA; D gene: TRBD1; J gene: TRBJ2-3; V gene: TRBV6-5; CDR3 DNA: TGTGCCAGCACCCGGACAGGGGGTGGAACAGATACGCAGTATTTT; CDR3 protein: CASTRTGGGTDTQYF
CDR3 length: 14; clone size: NA; D gene: NA; J gene: TRBJ1-6; V gene: TRBV12-5; CDR3 DNA: TGTGCTAGTGGTAGCCGGGACAAGCATTCACCCCTCCACTTT; CDR3 protein: CASGSRDKHSPLHF
CDR3 length: 15; clone size: NA; D gene: TRBD1; J gene: TRBJ1-6; V gene: TRBV27; CDR3 DNA: TGTGCCAGCAGCCCAAAGACAGGGACGAATTCACCCCTCCACTTT; CDR3 protein: CASSPKTGTNSPLHF
CDR3 length: 12; clone size: NA; D gene: NA; J gene: TRBJ2-7; V gene: TRBV7-2; CDR3 DNA: TGTGCCAGCAGCTTAAAGGGCTACGAGCAGTACTTC; CDR3 protein: CASSLKGYEQYF
CDR3 length: 12; clone size: few; D gene: NA; J gene: TRBJ1-2; V gene: TRBV7-9; CDR3 DNA: TGTGCCAGCAGTCAGGACGGATATGGCTACACCTTC; CDR3 protein: CASSQDGYGYTF
CDR3 length: 15; clone size: NA; D gene: TRBD1; J gene: TRBJ1-6; V gene: TRBV27; CDR3 DNA: TGTGCCAGCAGTCTCCGGGACAGGGGGACTTCACCCCTCCACTTT; CDR3 protein: CASSLRDRGTSPLHF
CDR3 length: 14; clone size: few; D gene: TRBD1; J gene: TRBJ1-4; V gene: TRBV29-1; CDR3 DNA: TGCAGCGTTCTACCGGGACAGGAGAATGAAAAACTGTTTTTT; CDR3 protein: CSVLPGQENEKLFF
CDR3 length: 16; clone size: few; D gene: NA; J gene: TRBJ1-1; V gene: TRBV7-8; CDR3 DNA: TGTGCCAGCAGCTCTCGAGGGGAGGCCATGAACACTGAAGCTTTCTTT; CDR3 protein: CASSSRGEAMNTEAFF
CDR3 length: 11; clone size: few; D gene: NA; J gene: TRBJ2-7; V gene: TRBV18; CDR3 DNA: TGTGCTGACGTCCCCTCCTACGAGCAGTACTTC; CDR3 protein: CADVPSYEQYF
CDR3 length: 15; clone size: few; D gene: NA; J gene: TRBJ2-6; V gene: TRBV11-3; CDR3 DNA: TGTGCCAGCAGCTTAACGGGGTCTGGGCCCAACGTCCTGACTTTC; CDR3 protein: CASSLTGSGPNVLTF